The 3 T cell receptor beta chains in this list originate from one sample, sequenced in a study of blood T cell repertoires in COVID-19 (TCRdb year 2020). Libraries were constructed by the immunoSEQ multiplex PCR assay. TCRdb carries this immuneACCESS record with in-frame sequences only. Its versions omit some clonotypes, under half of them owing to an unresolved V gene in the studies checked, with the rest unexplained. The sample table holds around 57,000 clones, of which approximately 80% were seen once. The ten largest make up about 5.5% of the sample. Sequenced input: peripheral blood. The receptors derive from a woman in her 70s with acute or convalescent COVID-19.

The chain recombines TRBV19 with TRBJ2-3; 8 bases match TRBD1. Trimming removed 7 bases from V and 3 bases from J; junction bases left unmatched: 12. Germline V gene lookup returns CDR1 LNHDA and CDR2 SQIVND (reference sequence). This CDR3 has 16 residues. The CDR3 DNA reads TGTGCCAGTACCGCCCTACAGGGGGGTAGTACAGATACGCAGTATTTT. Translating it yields CASTALQGGSTDTQYF.

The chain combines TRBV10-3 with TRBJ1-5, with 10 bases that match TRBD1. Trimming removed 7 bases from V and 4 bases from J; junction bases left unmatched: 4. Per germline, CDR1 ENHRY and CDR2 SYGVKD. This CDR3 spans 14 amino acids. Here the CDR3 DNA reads TGTGCCATCAAAGGGGGACAGGGGAATCAGCCCCAGCATTTT. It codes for CAIKGGQGNQPQHF.

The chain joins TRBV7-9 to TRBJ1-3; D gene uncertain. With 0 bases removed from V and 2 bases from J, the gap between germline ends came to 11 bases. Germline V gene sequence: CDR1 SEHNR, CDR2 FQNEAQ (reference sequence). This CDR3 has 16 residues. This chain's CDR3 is CASSLAPVATGNTIYF. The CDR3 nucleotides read TGTGCCAGCAGCTTAGCACCGGTAGCTACTGGAAACACCATATATTTT.